This T cell receptor beta chain was sequenced in a study of PD-1 and CTLA-4 blockade in melanoma. The repertoire was sequenced with immunoSEQ multiplex PCR; TCRdb's copy has only in-frame clones and lacks some. The sample lists about 16,000 clones, 70% to 80% occurring once. The CDR3 length is 13 residues. In germline, CDR1 is MDHEN, CDR2 SYDVKM. V dropped 8 bases and J dropped 2 bases, with 13 bases sitting between them. The sample was CD8+ T cells from peripheral blood, taken from a patient given anti-PD-1 treatment. This receptor was taken from a human donor with melanoma. The V and J genes are TRBV28 and TRBJ2-7, with D perhaps matching TRBD2 (6 bases). This CDR3 is CASGRIDAYEQYF. The DNA for the CDR3 is TGTGCCAGCGGGAGGATAGACGCCTACGAGCAGTACTTC.